The present T cell receptor (beta chain) was sequenced within a study of beta chain features in type 1 diabetes. In the study overall: Similarity in age, gender and cell yields was seen between patients and healthy donors.

TCRB transcripts that were expressed got sequenced, as all of the isolated RNA had been reverse transcribed. Sequenced by immunoSEQ multiplex PCR; TCRdb stores in-frame clones only, minus some. The data contain fewer than 550,000 clones, over 9.5% of them seen just once; the ten biggest clones take up over 0.035%. Specimen: naive CD4+ T cells from blood. The sequence derives from a woman in her late teens or twenties in good health.

CDR3: CASSLVLTANTGELFF. For the CDR3, the DNA is TGCGCCAGCAGCTTGGTATTGACAGCTAACACCGGGGAGCTGTTTTTT. This sequence joins TRBV5-1 and TRBJ2-2, with a weak D call TRBD1 (5 bases). Germline CDR1 and CDR2: SGHRS and YFSETQ. This CDR3 region has 16 residues. Trimming cost V 0 bases and J 2 bases, with 11 bases left between them.